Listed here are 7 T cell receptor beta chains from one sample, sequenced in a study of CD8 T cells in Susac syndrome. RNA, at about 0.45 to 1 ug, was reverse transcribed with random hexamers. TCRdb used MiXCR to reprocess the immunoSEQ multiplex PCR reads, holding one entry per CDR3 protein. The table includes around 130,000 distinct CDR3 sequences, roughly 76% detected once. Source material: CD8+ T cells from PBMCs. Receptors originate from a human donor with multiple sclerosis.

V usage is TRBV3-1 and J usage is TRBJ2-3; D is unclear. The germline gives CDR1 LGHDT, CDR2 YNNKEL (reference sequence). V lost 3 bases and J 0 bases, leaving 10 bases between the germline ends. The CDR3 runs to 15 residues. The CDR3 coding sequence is TGTGCCAGCAGCCAGGAAGGGCGTAGCACAGATACGCAGTATTTT. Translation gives CASSQEGRSTDTQYF.

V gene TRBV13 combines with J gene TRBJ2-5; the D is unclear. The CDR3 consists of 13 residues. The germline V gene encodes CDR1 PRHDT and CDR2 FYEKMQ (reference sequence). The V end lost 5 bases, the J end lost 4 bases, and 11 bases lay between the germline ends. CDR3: CASSPPGGETQYF. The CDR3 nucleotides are TGTGCCAGCAGCCCCCCGGGTGGAGAGACCCAGTACTTC. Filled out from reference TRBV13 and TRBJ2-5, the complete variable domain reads AAGVIQSPRHLIKEKRETATLKCYPIPRHDTVYWYQQGPGQDPQFLISFYEKMQSDKGSIPDRFSAQQFSDYHSELNMSSLELGDSALYFCASSPPGGETQYFGPGTRLLVL.

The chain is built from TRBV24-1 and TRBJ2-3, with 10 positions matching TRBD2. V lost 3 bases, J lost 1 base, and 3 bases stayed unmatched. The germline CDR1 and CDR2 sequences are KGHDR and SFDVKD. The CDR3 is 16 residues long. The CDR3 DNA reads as TGTGCCACCAGTGATCCTGGGACTAGCGGCACAGATACGCAGTATTTT. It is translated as CATSDPGTSGTDTQYF.

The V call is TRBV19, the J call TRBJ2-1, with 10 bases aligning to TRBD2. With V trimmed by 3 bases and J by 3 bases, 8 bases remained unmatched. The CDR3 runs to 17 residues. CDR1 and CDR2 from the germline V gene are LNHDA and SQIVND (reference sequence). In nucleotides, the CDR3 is TGTGCCAGTAGTATTTCTAGCGGGAGTATAGGCTACAATGAGCAGTTCTTC. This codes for CASSISSGSIGYNEQFF.

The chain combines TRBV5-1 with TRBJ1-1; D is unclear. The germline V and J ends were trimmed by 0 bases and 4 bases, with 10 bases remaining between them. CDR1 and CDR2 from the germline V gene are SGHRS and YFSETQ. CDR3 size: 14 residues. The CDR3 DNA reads TGCGCCAGCAGCTTGGCCGGTACTAGCACTGAAGCTTTCTTT. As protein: CASSLAGTSTEAFF. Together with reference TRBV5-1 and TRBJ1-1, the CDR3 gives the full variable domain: KAGVTQTPRYLIKTRGQQVTLSCSPISGHRSVSWYQQTPGQGLQFLFEYFSETQRNKGNFPGRFSGRQFSNSRSEMNVSTLELGDSALYLCASSLAGTSTEAFFGQGTRLTVV.

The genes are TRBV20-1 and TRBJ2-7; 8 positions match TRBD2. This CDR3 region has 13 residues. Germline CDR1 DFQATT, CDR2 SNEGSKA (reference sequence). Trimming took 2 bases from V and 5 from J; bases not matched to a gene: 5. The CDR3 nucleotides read TGCAGTGCTAGACCAGCGGGGGACAACGAGCAGTACTTC. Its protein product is CSARPAGDNEQYF.

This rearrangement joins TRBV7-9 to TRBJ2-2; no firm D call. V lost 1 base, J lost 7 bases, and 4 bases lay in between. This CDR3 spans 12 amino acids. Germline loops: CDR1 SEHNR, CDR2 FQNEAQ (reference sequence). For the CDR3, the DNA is TGTGCCAGCAGCTTAGGGGTCGGGGAGCTGTTTTTT. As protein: CASSLGVGELFF.